The sequence of this TCR beta chain was determined in a study of OX40 agonist ivuxolimab in advanced cancers. For the study at large: Given to patients was ivuxolimab, an agonistic anti-OX40 (CD134) antibody. Hepatocellular carcinoma, melanoma, renal cell or head and neck cancer occurred in dose-escalation patients. Findings of the study overall: At 0.1 to 3.0 mg/kg and by week 6, CD4+ and CD8+ T cells in the blood had expanded clonally. The investigators did not determine what antigen specificity the expanded peripheral T cells had.

The trim removed 5 bases at V and 7 bases at J, leaving 9 bases unmatched. The CDR3 is made up of 16 amino acids. Germline-derived CDR1 and CDR2 are SEHNR and FQNEAQ (reference sequence). Produced via immunoSEQ multiplex PCR; TCRdb's table is partial and in-frame only. Of approximately 30,000 clones in the sample, about 76% were seen once. Note on this clone: Its antigen is not known.

The sequenced sample was CD4+ or CD8+ T cells sorted from blood, obtained in a trial of the OX40 agonist ivuxolimab. The TCR sequence derives from an adult with an advanced solid tumor such as melanoma, head and neck, liver or kidney cancer. This chain links TRBV7-9 with TRBJ2-1; TRBD2 matches 12 bases. DNA for the CDR3: TGTGCCAGCAGCCCCCCGCTAGCGGGAGGGCGGAATGAGCAGTTCTTC. Its protein is CASSPPLAGGRNEQFF.